The rows below give T cell receptor beta chains drawn from one sample of a study of blood T cell repertoires in COVID-19. Repertoires were generated with immunoSEQ multiplex PCR, while TCRdb's copy carries only in-frame clones and drops some. The sample includes approximately 240,000 clones, more than 70% seen only once; the top ten take 2.1%. Sequencing was done on a sample of peripheral blood. The source of these receptors is a woman aged 40 to 49 who had recovered from COVID-19. Both conserved end residues are part of each CDR3. The D gene is left open where the match is weak. A clone size is listed for some rows: how often the clone was seen (once, few, many), or a class if it is expanded.

12,TRBJ2-7,-,TRBV7-6,TRBD1,CASSRDRREQYF,TGTGCCAGCAGCCGGGACAGGCGCGAGCAGTACTTC
15,TRBJ2-3,-,TRBV19,TRBD1,CASTPRGQGTDTQYF,TGTGCCAGTACCCCGAGAGGACAGGGGACAGATACGCAGTATTTT
16,TRBJ2-3,-,TRBV4-3,TRBD1,CASSQDLGQITDTQYF,TGCGCCAGCAGCCAAGATCTGGGACAGATCACAGATACGCAGTATTTT
13,TRBJ1-5,-,TRBV29-1,TRBD1,CSVSTGGNQPQHF,TGCAGCGTTTCCACAGGGGGCAATCAGCCCCAGCATTTT
15,TRBJ2-3,once,TRBV18,TRBD2,CASSPLAGGRDTQYF,TGTGCCAGCTCACCCCTAGCGGGGGGGCGAGATACGCAGTATTTT
15,TRBJ1-2,once,TRBV19,TRBD1,CASSSGGGLGYGYTF,TGTGCCAGTAGTTCAGGGGGCGGATTGGGCTATGGCTACACCTTC
16,TRBJ1-4,-,TRBV10-3,TRBD1,CAISEAGTGLNEKLFF,TGTGCCATCAGTGAGGCTGGGACAGGGCTTAATGAAAAACTGTTTTTT
12,TRBJ1-5,few,TRBV28,-,CATRRSNQPQHF,TGTGCCACCCGCAGGAGCAATCAGCCCCAGCATTTT
12,TRBJ1-4,-,TRBV30,-,CAWSVANEKLFF,TGTGCCTGGAGCGTCGCTAATGAAAAACTGTTTTTT
15,TRBJ2-3,-,TRBV30,-,CAWSVLSRGTDTQYF,TGTGCCTGGAGTGTACTATCCCGCGGAACAGATACGCAGTATTTT
17,TRBJ2-2,-,TRBV24-1,-,CATSDHIGLSNTGELFF,TGTGCCACCAGTGATCACATTGGGCTATCTAACACCGGGGAGCTGTTTTTT
18,TRBJ1-5,-,TRBV18,TRBD1,CASSLTQGASGSNQPQHF,TGTGCCAGCTCACTAACTCAGGGGGCTTCGGGGAGCAATCAGCCCCAGCATTTT
14,TRBJ2-1,few,TRBV6-4,-,CASSEGGSYNEQFF,TGTGCCAGCAGTGAAGGCGGCTCCTACAATGAGCAGTTCTTC
13,TRBJ2-7,-,TRBV12-3/TRBV12-4,TRBD1,CASTRDRAYEQYF,TGTGCCAGCACCCGGGACAGGGCGTACGAGCAGTACTTC
17,TRBJ2-3,-,TRBV24-1,TRBD2,CATSERTSGRQTDTQYF,TGTGCCACCAGTGAGAGGACTAGCGGGAGGCAGACAGATACGCAGTATTTT
16,TRBJ1-2,-,TRBV4-2,-,CASSQEVRVANYGYTF,TGTGCCAGCAGCCAAGAGGTGAGAGTCGCTAACTATGGCTACACCTTC
18,TRBJ1-5,few,TRBV6-2/TRBV6-3,TRBD1,CASSYVKGQGALNQPQHF,TGTGCCAGCAGTTACGTTAAAGGACAGGGGGCTCTCAATCAGCCCCAGCATTTT
15,TRBJ2-5,-,TRBV5-1,TRBD1,CASTVTGGLQETQYF,TGCGCCAGCACTGTCACAGGGGGTCTCCAAGAGACCCAGTACTTC
12,TRBJ1-1,once,TRBV5-5,-,CASSLTTNEAFF,TGTGCCAGCAGCCTCACGACAAATGAAGCTTTCTTT
14,TRBJ1-2,-,TRBV19,-,CASRPRGEVYGYTF,TGTGCCAGTAGGCCCCGGGGTGAAGTCTATGGCTACACCTTC
16,TRBJ2-1,-,TRBV5-4,TRBD1,CASSLGGQGRDNEQFF,TGTGCCAGCAGCTTGGGGGGACAGGGACGTGACAATGAGCAGTTCTTC
16,TRBJ2-5,-,TRBV7-3,-,CASSLEKGGLGETQYF,TGTGCCAGCAGCTTAGAGAAGGGGGGGCTAGGTGAGACCCAGTACTTC
16,TRBJ1-6,-,TRBV28,-,CASSLPRTDDSWILHF,TGTGCCAGCAGTCTCCCTAGAACAGACGACAGTTGGATCCTCCACTTT
17,TRBJ1-2,-,TRBV7-8,TRBD1,CASSLRTGGLTNYGYTF,TGTGCCAGCAGCTTACGGACAGGGGGCCTCACTAACTATGGCTACACCTTC
13,TRBJ1-2,-,TRBV5-1,TRBD1,CASSPGTAYGYTF,TGCGCCAGCAGCCCGGGGACAGCTTATGGCTACACCTTC
14,TRBJ1-5,-,TRBV27,-,CASGPGDFNQPQHF,TGTGCCAGCGGACCAGGGGATTTCAATCAGCCCCAGCATTTT
15,TRBJ1-5,-,TRBV19,TRBD1,CASSGLDRDGQPQHF,TGTGCCAGTAGTGGATTGGACAGGGACGGTCAGCCCCAGCATTTT
13,TRBJ1-2,-,TRBV18,TRBD1,CASSPDRAYGYTF,TGTGCCAGCTCACCGGACAGGGCCTATGGCTACACCTTC
15,TRBJ1-2,-,TRBV11-2,-,CASSLGTGTNYGYTF,TGTGCCAGCAGCTTAGGTACAGGAACTAACTATGGCTACACCTTC
14,TRBJ1-1,-,TRBV5-1,-,CASSEHAPNTEAFF,TGCGCCAGCAGTGAACACGCCCCGAACACTGAAGCTTTCTTT